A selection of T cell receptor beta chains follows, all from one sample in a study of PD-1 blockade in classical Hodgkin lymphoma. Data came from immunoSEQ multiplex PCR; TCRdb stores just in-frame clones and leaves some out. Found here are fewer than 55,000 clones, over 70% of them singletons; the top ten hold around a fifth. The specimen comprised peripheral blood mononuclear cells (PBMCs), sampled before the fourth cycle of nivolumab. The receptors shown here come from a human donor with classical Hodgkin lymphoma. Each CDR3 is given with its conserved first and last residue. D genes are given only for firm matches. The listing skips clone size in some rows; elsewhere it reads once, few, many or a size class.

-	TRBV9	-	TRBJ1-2	TGTGCCAGCAGCCCGACCGCAGGCATACCCTATGGCTACACCTTC	CASSPTAGIPYGYTF
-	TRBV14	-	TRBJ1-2	TGTGCCAGCAGCCAAGTTGACAGCGCCCTAAACGGCTACACCTTC	CASSQVDSALNGYTF
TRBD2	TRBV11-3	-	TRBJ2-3	TGTGCCAGCAGCCGCAACGGGGGGGATGATACGCAGTATTTT	CASSRNGGDDTQYF
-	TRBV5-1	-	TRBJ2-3	TGCGCCAGCAGCCCCTTGAGTACAGATACGCAGTATTTT	CASSPLSTDTQYF
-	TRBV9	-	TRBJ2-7	TGTGCCAGCAGCGTAGCCCCTACCTCCGGTGAGCAGTACTTC	CASSVAPTSGEQYF
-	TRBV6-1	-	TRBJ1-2	TGTGCCAGCAGTGAGAATCTTAGAGGGGGTTCAGGCGGCTACACCTTC	CASSENLRGGSGGYTF
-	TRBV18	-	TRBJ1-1	TGTGCCAGCTCACCTTTGGGGGAGAACACTGAAGCTTTCTTT	CASSPLGENTEAFF
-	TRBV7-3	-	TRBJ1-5	TGTGCCAGCAGCTTAACAGGGTACAATCAGCCCCAGCATTTT	CASSLTGYNQPQHF
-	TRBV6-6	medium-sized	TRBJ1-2	TGTGCCAGCAGTTACCCCAGTAGTTATGGCTACACCTTC	CASSYPSSYGYTF
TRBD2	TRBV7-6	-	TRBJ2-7	TGTGCCAGCAGCCCTGTAGGCGGGAGCTCCTACGAGCAGTACTTC	CASSPVGGSSYEQYF
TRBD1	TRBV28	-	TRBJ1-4	TGTGCCAGCAGTCCGCTCATGGGACAGGCTGAAAAACTGTTTTTT	CASSPLMGQAEKLFF
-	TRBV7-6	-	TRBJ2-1	TGTGCCAGCAGCCTTAACAATGAGCAGTTCTTC	CASSLNNEQFF
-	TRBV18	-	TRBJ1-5	TGTGCCAGCTCACCAAGTGGGGGGACTCATCAGCCCCAGCATTTT	CASSPSGGTHQPQHF
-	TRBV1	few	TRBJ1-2	TGCACCAGCAGCCAACCCCAAAAAGCTAACTATGGCTACACCTTC	CTSSQPQKANYGYTF
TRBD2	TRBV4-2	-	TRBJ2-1	TGTGCCAGCAGCCAAGGCCCGCCAACTAGCGGGGGATTCTCCTACAATGAGCAGTTCTTC	CASSQGPPTSGGFSYNEQFF
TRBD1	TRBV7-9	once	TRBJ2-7	TGTGCCAGCAGACCATCGACAGGGGGCGGCTACGAGCAGTACTTC	CASRPSTGGGYEQYF
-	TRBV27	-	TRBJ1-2	TGTGCCAGCAGTTTTTTAGATAGCTATGGCTACACCTTC	CASSFLDSYGYTF
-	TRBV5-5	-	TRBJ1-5	TGTGCCAGCAGCGTCTGGGGCAATCAGCCCCAGCATTTT	CASSVWGNQPQHF
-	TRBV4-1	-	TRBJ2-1	TGCGCCAGCAGCCAGGAGGGGGTAGAGCAGTTCTTC	CASSQEGVEQFF
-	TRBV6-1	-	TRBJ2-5	TGTGCCAGCAGTAAAAACAGGGCCAGCCAAGAGACCCAGTACTTC	CASSKNRASQETQYF
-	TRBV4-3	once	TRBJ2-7	TGCGCCAGCAGCCAAGAGCGCGGAGGACAGCAGTACTTC	CASSQERGGQQYF
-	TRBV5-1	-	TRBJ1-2	TGCGCCAGCAGCTTGAGCCAAAGCTATGGCTACACCTTC	CASSLSQSYGYTF
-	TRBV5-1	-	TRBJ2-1	TGCGCCAGCAGCGGAGCGGGCGGCTACAATGAGCAGTTCTTC	CASSGAGGYNEQFF
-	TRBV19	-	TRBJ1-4	TGTGCCAGTAGTATATTTGGGACGCCTAGAGGTAATGAAAAACTGTTTTTT	CASSIFGTPRGNEKLFF
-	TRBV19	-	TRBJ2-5	TGTGCCAGTAGTATCGGGACGAGGGTAAACTTC	CASSIGTRVNF
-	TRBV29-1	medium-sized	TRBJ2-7	TGCAGCGTTGGGGCACGAAGTGGCGAGCAGTACTTC	CSVGARSGEQYF
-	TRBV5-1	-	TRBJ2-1	TGCGCCAGCAGCTCGGAGCCGAGCTCCTACAATGAGCAGTTCTTC	CASSSEPSSYNEQFF
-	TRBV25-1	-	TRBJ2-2	TGTGCCAGCAGTGACTTTTGGGGGCTAGTGACCGGGGAGCTGTTTTTT	CASSDFWGLVTGELFF
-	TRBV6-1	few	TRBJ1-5	TGTGCCAGCAGTGTTGTAGTAAGGCAGCCCCAGCATTTT	CASSVVVRQPQHF
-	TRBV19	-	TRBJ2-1	TGTGCCAGTAGTATCGGCCAGGGTGGATCCTACAATGAGCAGTTCTTC	CASSIGQGGSYNEQFF
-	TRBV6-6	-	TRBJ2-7	TGTGCCAGCGCCGGGACCCCCTACGAGCAGTACTTC	CASAGTPYEQYF
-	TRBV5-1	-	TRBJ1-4	TGCGCCAGTTCCCACGGGGATTCTAATGAAAAACTGTTTTTT	CASSHGDSNEKLFF
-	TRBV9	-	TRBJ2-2	TGTGCCAGCAGCGTAGACCGACCCGCCGGGGAGCTGTTTTTT	CASSVDRPAGELFF
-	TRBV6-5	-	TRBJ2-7	TGTGCCAGCAGTTACGACTACTACGAGCAGTACTTC	CASSYDYYEQYF
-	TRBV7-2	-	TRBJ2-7	TGTGCCAGCAGCCAGTCTAGGGGCCCCTCCTACGAGCAGTACTTC	CASSQSRGPSYEQYF
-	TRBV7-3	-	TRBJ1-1	TGTGCCAGCAGGGGCGGGGGAGGAACTGAAGCTTTCTTT	CASRGGGGTEAFF
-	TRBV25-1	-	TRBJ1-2	TGTGCCAGCAGTGAAGGTTACCATGGCTACACCTTC	CASSEGYHGYTF
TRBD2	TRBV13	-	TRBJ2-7	TGTGCCAGCAGCAGCTCTAGCGGGTCCTACGAGCAGTACTTC	CASSSSSGSYEQYF
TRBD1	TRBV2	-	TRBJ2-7	TGTGCCAGCAGTGATCCGGAAACAGGGGGATCCTACGAGCAGTACTTC	CASSDPETGGSYEQYF
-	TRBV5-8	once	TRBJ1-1	TGTGCCAGCAGCTTGGGTTATGACTTAGTCTTCTTT	CASSLGYDLVFF
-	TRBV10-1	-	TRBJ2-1	TGCGCCAGCAGTGATAGCGGCTCCTACAATGAGCAGTTCTTC	CASSDSGSYNEQFF
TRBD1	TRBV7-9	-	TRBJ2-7	TGTGCCAGCAGCTTAGCGGACTGGGACAGGGGTTACGAGCAGTACTTC	CASSLADWDRGYEQYF
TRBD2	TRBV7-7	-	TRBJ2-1	TGTGCTAGCAGCTTAGAACTGGGACTAGTTACGAATGAGCAGTTCTTC	CASSLELGLVTNEQFF
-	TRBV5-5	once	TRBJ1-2	TGTGCCAGCAGCTTGGGGGGGAACTATGGCTACACCTTC	CASSLGGNYGYTF
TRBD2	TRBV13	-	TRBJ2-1	TGTGCCAGCAGCCTGACTAGCGGGTCTCTTGAGCAGTTCTTC	CASSLTSGSLEQFF
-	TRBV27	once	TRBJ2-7	TGTGCCAGCTCCCAAACAGCGTTCTACGAGCAGTACTTC	CASSQTAFYEQYF
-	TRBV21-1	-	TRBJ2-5	TGTGCCAGCATCATCTCGGGGAGGGTCGGGGAGACCCAGTACTTC	CASIISGRVGETQYF
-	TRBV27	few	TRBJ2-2	TGTGCCAGCATCGGTAGAGGGGGTTATACCGGGGAGCTGTTTTTT	CASIGRGGYTGELFF
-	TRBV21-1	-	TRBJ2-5	TGTGCCAGCAGCAAAGAAAGGGGGATCCGGAGAGAGACCCAGTACTTC	CASSKERGIRRETQYF
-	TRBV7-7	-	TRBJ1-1	TGTGCTAGCAGCTTGTCTTTGATCACTGAAGCTTTCTTT	CASSLSLITEAFF
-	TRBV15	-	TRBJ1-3	TGTGCCACCCGAATTTTGCCTACATATGGAAACACCATATATTTT	CATRILPTYGNTIYF
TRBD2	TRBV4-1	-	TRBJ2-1	TGCGCCAGCAGCCTCAGACTAGCGGGATCACTAGTCAATGAGCAGTTCTTC	CASSLRLAGSLVNEQFF